This T cell receptor (beta chain) was captured by sequencing in a study of beta chain features in type 1 diabetes. Study results and limitations: All four CD4+ subsets of Type 1 diabetes patients contained TCRB CDR3s that were moderately but significantly shorter.

On this clone: Its antigen remains unidentified.

CDR3 size: 15 residues. Germline V lookup: CDR1 SGHTA, CDR2 FQGNSA. Since all of the isolated RNA was reverse transcribed, expressed TCRB transcripts were what got sequenced. The repertoire was sequenced with immunoSEQ multiplex PCR; TCRdb's copy has only in-frame clones and lacks some. The data show about 370,000 clones, 9.5% to 10% seen once. Sequencing was done on a sample of central memory CD4+ T cells from blood. The chain carries TRBV7-2 and TRBJ2-5; a weak D match, TRBD1 (5 bases). With the DNA end fitting TRBJ2-7 better, the J assignment may be wrong. The TCR was taken from a man under 40 with type 1 diabetes. CDR3 DNA: TGTGCCAGCAGCTTTGGGTCAGGGAAGGCCTACGAGCAGTACTTC. This translates into CASSFGSGKAYEQYF.